These T cell receptor beta chains were read from a single sample in a study of CXCR3-negative and CXCR3-positive naive CD8 T cells. Using the 5' RACE reads, TCRdb records one entry per CDR3 protein without DNA. The sample has some 120,000 distinct CDR3 sequences. Sequenced: naive CXCR3+ CD8+ T cells from blood. The receptors were sampled from a human donor in good health. Some clones in this sample may be carry-over from other donors' samples. CDR3s include the opening cysteine and the closing phenylalanine or tryptophan. The order of the fields is V gene, J gene, CDR3 protein.

TRBV6-2/TRBV6-3	TRBJ2-7	CASSYAAGRYEQYF
TRBV20-1	TRBJ2-7	CSAGPGQGPYEQYF
TRBV7-9	TRBJ2-1	CASSAGSGSRFDEQFF
TRBV7-9	TRBJ2-7	CASSSGPGVYEQYF
TRBV25-1	TRBJ2-2	CASSDYTGELFF
TRBV12-3/TRBV12-4	TRBJ1-5	CASSFWTDRGNQPQHF
TRBV7-9	TRBJ2-3	CASSVQESDTQYF
TRBV5-1	TRBJ1-2	CASSPPQGGGYTF
TRBV7-2	TRBJ2-7	CASSLDSAGDPYEQYF
TRBV7-9	TRBJ2-7	CASRPPTGNEQYF
TRBV9	TRBJ2-1	CASSSHSGGGFYNEQFF
TRBV4-2	TRBJ2-1	CASSQEGTSGSRYEQFF
TRBV6-2/TRBV6-3	TRBJ2-7	CASGTLWYEQYF
TRBV14	TRBJ2-7	CASSQLAGGYEQYF
TRBV5-1	TRBJ2-7	CASSFGGQGPYF
TRBV12-3/TRBV12-4	TRBJ2-1	CASSPDPNEQFF
TRBV5-1	TRBJ2-7	CASSPGLAGGHNEQYF
TRBV11-1	TRBJ2-7	CASSLVETGNYEQYF
TRBV6-7	TRBJ2-2	CASRWTNTGELFF
TRBV4-3	TRBJ1-1	CASSRDGTGNTEAFF
TRBV7-2	TRBJ1-5	CASSLAGMGQPQHF
TRBV12-3/TRBV12-4	TRBJ2-5	CASSSGLAGRNQETQYF
TRBV7-8	TRBJ2-1	CASSLMVGAPPGEQFF
TRBV12-3/TRBV12-4	TRBJ2-1	CASSSATGFPEQFF
TRBV25-1	TRBJ2-5	CATLPGRETQYF
TRBV28	TRBJ2-1	CASSFGRNEQFF
TRBV2	TRBJ2-7	CASSAASGAYEQYF
TRBV5-6	TRBJ2-2	CASLSWDTYGPNTGELFF
TRBV6-6	TRBJ2-5	CASGQRDLQETQYF
TRBV6-6	TRBJ2-3	CASSYPLAGDGPDTQYF
TRBV29-1	TRBJ1-1	CSADSTSMNTEAFF
TRBV28	TRBJ2-1	CASRPLAGAYNEQFF
TRBV29-1	TRBJ1-6	CSATQGASSPLHF
TRBV30	TRBJ2-3	CASGLPSTDTQYF
TRBV6-5	TRBJ1-1	CASSYTRGAVRGAFF
TRBV7-2	TRBJ2-2	CASSSGTGVGELFF
TRBV12-3/TRBV12-4	TRBJ2-3	CASSSSGTPSTDTQYF
TRBV27	TRBJ2-7	CASGIRGQDEQYF
TRBV30	TRBJ2-7	CAWRSGVSYEQYF
TRBV7-9	TRBJ1-1	CASSSGTDHNTEAFF
TRBV5-1	TRBJ2-3	CASSWDGFTDTQYF
TRBV14	TRBJ1-6	CASSHRVESPLHF
TRBV11-3	TRBJ1-1	CASRPPGQDEAFF
TRBV6-1	TRBJ2-7	CASSEPQKQGYEQYF
TRBV20-1	TRBJ2-4	CSARRVGETGQYF